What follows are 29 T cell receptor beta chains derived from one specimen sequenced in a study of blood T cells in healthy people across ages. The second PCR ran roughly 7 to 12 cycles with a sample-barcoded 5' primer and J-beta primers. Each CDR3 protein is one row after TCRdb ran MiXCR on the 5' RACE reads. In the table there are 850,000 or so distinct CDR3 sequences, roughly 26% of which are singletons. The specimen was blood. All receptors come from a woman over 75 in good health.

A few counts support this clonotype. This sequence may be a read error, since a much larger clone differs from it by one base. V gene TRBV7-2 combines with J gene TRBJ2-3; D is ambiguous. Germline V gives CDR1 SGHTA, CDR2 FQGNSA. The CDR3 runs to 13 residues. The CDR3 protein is CASSAWTDGTRYF. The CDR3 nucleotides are TGTGCCAGCAGCGCGTGGACCGACGGTACGCGGTATTTT.

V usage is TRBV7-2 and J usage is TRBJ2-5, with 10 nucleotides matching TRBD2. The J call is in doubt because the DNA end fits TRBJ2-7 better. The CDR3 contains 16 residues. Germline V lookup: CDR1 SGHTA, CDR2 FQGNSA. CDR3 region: CASSFTSGRASGEQYF. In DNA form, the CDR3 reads TGTGCCAGCAGCTTTACAAGCGGGAGGGCCTCAGGCGAGCAGTACTTC.

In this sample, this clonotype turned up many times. The CDR3 spells CASSESWAGGTQYF. The DNA for the CDR3 is TGTGCCAGCAGTGAATCTTGGGCAGGGGGTACGCAGTATTTT. The gene calls are TRBV6-1 and TRBJ2-3; 7 nucleotides agree with TRBD1. Germline V gene data show CDR1 as MNHNS and CDR2 as SASEGT. J lost 8 bases, V lost 2 bases, and 7 bases had no gene match. This CDR3 comprises 14 residues.

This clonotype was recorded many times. As DNA, the CDR3 is TGTGCCAGCAGCTTCACCAGGGGCAGATCTGGGGCCAACGTCCTGACTTTC. It specifies CASSFTRGRSGANVLTF. This chain links TRBV7-9 with TRBJ2-6; weak D call: TRBD1 (6 bases). Trimming took 3 bases from V and 1 from J, leaving 13 bases between them. The CDR3 is 17 residues long. Germline CDR1 is SEHNR and CDR2 is FQNEAQ (reference sequence).

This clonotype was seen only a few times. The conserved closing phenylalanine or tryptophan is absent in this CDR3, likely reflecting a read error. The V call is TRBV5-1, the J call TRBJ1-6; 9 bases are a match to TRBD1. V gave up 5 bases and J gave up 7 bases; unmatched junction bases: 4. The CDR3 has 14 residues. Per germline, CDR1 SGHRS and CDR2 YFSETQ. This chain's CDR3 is CASRRQGGNSPLHC. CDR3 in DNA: TGCGCCAGCAGGCGACAGGGGGGGAATTCACCCCTCCACTGT.

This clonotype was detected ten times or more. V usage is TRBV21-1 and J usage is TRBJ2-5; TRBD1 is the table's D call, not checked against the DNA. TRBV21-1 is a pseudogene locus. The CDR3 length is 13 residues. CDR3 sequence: CASSGQGQETQYF. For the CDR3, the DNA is TGCGCCAGCAGTGGACAAGGCCAAGAGACCCAGTACTTC.

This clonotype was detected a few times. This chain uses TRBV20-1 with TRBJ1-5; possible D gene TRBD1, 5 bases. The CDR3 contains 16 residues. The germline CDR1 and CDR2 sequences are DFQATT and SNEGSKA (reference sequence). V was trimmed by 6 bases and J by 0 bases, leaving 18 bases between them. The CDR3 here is CSAAGGGLYSNQPQHF. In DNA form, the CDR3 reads TGCAGTGCCGCCGGCGGGGGACTATATAGCAATCAGCCCCAGCATTTT.

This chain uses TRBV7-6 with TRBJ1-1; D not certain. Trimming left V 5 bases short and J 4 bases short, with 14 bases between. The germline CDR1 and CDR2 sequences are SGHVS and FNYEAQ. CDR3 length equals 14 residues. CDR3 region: CASSPGHMATEAFF. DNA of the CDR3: TGTGCCAGCAGCCCAGGCCACATGGCCACTGAAGCTTTCTTT.

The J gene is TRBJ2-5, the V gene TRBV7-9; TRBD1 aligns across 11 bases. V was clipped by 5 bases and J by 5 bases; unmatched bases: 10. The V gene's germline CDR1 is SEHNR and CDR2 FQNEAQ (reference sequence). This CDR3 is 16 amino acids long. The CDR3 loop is CASSNWTGGVRETQYF. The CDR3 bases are TGTGCCAGCAGCAACTGGACAGGGGGCGTTCGGGAGACCCAGTACTTC. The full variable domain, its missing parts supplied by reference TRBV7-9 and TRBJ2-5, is DTGVSQNPRHKITKRGQNVTFRCDPISEHNRLYWYRQTLGQGPEFLTYFQNEAQLEKSRLLSDRFSAERPKGSFSTLEIQRTEQGDSAMYLCASSNWTGGVRETQYFGPGTRLLVL.

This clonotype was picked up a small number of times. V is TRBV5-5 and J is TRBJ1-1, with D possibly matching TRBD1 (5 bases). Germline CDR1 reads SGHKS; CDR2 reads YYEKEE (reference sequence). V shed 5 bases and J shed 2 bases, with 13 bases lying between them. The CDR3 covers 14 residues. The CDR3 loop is CASRSQTANTEAFF. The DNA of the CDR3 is TGTGCCAGCAGATCTCAGACAGCTAACACTGAAGCTTTCTTT.

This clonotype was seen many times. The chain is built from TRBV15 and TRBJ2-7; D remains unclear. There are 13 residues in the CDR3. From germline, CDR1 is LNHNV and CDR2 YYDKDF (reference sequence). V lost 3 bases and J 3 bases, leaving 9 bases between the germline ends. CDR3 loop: CATSSELLYEQYF. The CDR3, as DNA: TGTGCCACCAGCAGCGAACTACTCTACGAGCAGTACTTC. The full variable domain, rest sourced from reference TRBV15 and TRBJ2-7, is DAMVIQNPRYQVTQFGKPVTLSCSQTLNHNVMYWYQQKSSQAPKLLFHYYDKDFNNEADTPDNFQSRRPNTSFCFLDIRSPGLGDTAMYLCATSSELLYEQYFGPGTRLTVT.

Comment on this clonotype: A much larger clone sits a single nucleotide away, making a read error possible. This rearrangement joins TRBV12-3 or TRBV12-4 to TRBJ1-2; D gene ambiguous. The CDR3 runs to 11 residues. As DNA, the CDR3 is TGTGCCAGCAGACGAAGGGATGGCTACATCTTC. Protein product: CASRRRDGYIF.

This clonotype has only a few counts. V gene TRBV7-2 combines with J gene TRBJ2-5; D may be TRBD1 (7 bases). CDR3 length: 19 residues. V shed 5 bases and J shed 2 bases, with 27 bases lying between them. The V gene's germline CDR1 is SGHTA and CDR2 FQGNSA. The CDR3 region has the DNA TGTGCCAGCAGCGCGCGGGACAGAGGGGGATCCTTTGGGCAAGAGACCCAGTACTTC. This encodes CASSARDRGGSFGQETQYF.

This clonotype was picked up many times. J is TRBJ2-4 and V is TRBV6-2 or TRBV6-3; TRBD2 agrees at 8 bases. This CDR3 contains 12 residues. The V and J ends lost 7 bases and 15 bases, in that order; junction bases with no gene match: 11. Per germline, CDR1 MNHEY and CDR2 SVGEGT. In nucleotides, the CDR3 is TGTGCCAGCAACCTCGGAGGACTAGCTTGGTACTTC. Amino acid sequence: CASNLGGLAWYF.

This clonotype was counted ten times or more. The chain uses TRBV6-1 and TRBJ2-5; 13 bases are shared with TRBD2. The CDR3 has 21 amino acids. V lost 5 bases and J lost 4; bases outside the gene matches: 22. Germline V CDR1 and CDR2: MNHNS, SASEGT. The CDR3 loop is CASSPRTTSGGALGPTETQYF. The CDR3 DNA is TGTGCCAGCAGTCCGCGTACTACTAGCGGGGGGGCCCTGGGTCCCACAGAGACCCAGTACTTC.

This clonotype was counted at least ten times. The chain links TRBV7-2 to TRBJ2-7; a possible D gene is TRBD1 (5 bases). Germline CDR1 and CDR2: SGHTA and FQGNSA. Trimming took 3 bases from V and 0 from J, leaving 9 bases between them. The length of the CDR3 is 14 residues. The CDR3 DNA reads TGTGCCAGCAGCTTGGTGGGGCCCTCCTACGAGCAGTACTTC. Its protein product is CASSLVGPSYEQYF. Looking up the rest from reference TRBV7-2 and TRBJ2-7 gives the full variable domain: GAGVSQSPSNKVTEKGKDVELRCDPISGHTALYWYRQSLGQGLEFLIYFQGNSAPDKSGLPSDRFSAERTGGSVSTLTIQRTQQEDSAVYLCASSLVGPSYEQYFGPGTRLTVT.

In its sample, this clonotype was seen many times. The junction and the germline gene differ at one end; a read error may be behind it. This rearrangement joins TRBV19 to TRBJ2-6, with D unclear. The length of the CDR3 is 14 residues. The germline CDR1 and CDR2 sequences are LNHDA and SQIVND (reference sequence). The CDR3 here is CASSIGSGANVLTF. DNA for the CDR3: TGTGCCAGCAGTATAGGCTCTGGGGCCAACGTCCTGACTTTC.

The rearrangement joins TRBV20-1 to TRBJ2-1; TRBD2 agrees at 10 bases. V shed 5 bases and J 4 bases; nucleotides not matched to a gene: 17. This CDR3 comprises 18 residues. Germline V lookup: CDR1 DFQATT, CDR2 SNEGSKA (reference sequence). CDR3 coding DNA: TGCAGTGCTGTCAAACCGGGACTAGCGTCACGGGGTTACAATGAGCAGTTCTTC. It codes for CSAVKPGLASRGYNEQFF.

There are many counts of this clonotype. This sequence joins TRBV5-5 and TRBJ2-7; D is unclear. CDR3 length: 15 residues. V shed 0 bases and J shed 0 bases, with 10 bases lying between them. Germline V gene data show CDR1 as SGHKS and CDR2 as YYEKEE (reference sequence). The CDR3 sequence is CASSLEGHSSYEQYF. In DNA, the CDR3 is TGTGCCAGCAGCTTGGAAGGGCACAGCTCCTACGAGCAGTACTTC.

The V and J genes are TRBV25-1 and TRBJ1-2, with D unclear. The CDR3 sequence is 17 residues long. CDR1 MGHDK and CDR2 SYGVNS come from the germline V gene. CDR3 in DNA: TGTGCTTGCAGTGAATGCGGCAGGCCCACGATTAAGTGTGGCTACACCTTC. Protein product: CACSECGRPTIKCGYTF.

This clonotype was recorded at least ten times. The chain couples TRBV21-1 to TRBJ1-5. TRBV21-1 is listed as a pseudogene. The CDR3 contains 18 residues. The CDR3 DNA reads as TGTGCCAGCAGCAAAGTTGTTTGGCAGGGCCCCTTCAATCAGCCCCAGCATTTT. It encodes CASSKVVWQGPFNQPQHF.

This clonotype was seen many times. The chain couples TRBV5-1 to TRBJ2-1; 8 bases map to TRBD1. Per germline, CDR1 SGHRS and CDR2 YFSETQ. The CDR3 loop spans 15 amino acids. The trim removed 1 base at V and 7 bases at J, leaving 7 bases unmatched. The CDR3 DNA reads TGCGCCAGCAGCTTGAATGGCAGGGGGCAGAATGAGCAGTTCTTC. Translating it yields CASSLNGRGQNEQFF. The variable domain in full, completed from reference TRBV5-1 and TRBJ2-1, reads KAGVTQTPRYLIKTRGQQVTLSCSPISGHRSVSWYQQTPGQGLQFLFEYFSETQRNKGNFPGRFSGRQFSNSRSEMNVSTLELGDSALYLCASSLNGRGQNEQFFGPGTRLTVL.

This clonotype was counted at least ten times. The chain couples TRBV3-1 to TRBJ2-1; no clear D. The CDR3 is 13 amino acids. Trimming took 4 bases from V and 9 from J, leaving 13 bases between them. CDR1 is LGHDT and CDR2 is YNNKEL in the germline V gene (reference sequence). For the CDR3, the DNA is TGTGCCAGCAGCCCTCACGTAGCTGGTGAGCAGTTCTTC. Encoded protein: CASSPHVAGEQFF.

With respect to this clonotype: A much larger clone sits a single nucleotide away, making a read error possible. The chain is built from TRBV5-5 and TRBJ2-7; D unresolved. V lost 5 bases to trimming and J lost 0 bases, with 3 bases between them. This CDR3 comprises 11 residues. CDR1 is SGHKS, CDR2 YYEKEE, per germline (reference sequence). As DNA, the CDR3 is TGTGCCAGCAGGATCTCCTACGAGCAGTACTTC. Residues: CASRISYEQYF. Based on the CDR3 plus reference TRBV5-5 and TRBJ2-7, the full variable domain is DAGVTQSPTHLIKTRGQQVTLRCSPISGHKSVSWYQQVLGQGPQFIFQYYEKEERGRGNFPDRFSARQFPNYSSELNVNALLLGDSALYLCASRISYEQYFGPGTRLTVT.

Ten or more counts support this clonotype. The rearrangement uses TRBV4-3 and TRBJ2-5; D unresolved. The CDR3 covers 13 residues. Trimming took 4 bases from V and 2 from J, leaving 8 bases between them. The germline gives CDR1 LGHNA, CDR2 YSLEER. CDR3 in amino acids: CASSLELQETQYF. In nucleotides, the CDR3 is TGCGCCAGCAGCCTGGAACTACAAGAGACCCAGTACTTC.

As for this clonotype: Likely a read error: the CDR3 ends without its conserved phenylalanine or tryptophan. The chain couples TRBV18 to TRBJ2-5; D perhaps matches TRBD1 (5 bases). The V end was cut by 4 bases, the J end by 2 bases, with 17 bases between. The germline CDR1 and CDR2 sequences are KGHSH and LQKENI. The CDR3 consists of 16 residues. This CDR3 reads CASSRGQGRTQETQYS. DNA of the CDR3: TGTGCCAGCTCACGTGGGCAGGGTAGGACACAAGAGACCCAGTACTCC.

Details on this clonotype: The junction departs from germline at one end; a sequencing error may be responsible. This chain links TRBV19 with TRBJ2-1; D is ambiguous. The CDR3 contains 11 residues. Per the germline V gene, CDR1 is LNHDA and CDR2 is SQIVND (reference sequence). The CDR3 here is CVSKDYNEQFF. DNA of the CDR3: TGTGTCAGTAAAGATTACAATGAGCAGTTCTTC.

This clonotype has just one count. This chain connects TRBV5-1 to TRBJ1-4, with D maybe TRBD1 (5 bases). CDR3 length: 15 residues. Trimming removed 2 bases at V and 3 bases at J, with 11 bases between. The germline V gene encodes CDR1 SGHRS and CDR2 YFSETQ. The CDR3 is CASSFALGANEKLFF. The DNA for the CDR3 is TGCGCCAGCAGCTTTGCCTTGGGGGCTAATGAAAAACTGTTTTTT. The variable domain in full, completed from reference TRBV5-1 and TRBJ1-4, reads KAGVTQTPRYLIKTRGQQVTLSCSPISGHRSVSWYQQTPGQGLQFLFEYFSETQRNKGNFPGRFSGRQFSNSRSEMNVSTLELGDSALYLCASSFALGANEKLFFGSGTQLSVL.

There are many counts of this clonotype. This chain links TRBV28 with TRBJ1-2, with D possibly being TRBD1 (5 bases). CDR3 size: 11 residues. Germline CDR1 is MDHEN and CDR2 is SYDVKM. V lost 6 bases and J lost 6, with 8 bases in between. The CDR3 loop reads CASSFRDGYTF. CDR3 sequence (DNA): TGTGCCAGCAGCTTCAGGGATGGCTACACCTTC.